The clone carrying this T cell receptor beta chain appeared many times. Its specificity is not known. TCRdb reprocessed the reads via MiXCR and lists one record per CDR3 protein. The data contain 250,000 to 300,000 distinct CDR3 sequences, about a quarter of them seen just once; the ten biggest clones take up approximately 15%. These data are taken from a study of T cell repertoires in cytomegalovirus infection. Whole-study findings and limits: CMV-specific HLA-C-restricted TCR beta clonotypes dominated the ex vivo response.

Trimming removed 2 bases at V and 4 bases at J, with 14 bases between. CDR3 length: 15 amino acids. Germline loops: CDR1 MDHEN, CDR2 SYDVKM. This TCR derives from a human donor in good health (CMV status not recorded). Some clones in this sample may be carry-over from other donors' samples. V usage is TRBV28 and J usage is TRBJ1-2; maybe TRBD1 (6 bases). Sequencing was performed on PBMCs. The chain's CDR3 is CASSLSGQGFYGYTF. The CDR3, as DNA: TGTGCCAGCAGTTTAAGTGGTCAGGGGTTCTATGGCTACACCTTC.